The 26 T cell receptor beta chains presented below share a single source sample, sequenced in a study of blood T cell repertoires in COVID-19. Sequencing used immunoSEQ multiplex PCR; TCRdb keeps in-frame clones, though not all of them. This table holds some 170,000 clones, approximately 82% found once. The sequencing sample was made of PBMCs or T cells enriched from blood (not recorded which). These TCRs come from a man over 45 who had recovered from COVID-19.

The chain employs TRBV20-1 and TRBJ1-2, with D hard to call. The CDR3 has 11 residues. V lost 4 bases, J lost 8 bases, and 11 bases lay in between. Germline CDR1 reads DFQATT; CDR2 reads SNEGSKA (reference sequence). The CDR3 region is CSATAGGGYTF. Written as DNA, the CDR3 is TGCAGTGCTACCGCCGGCGGCGGCTACACCTTC.

The chain recombines TRBV7-8 with TRBJ2-7, with 9 positions matching TRBD1. Germline V CDR1 and CDR2: SGHVS, FQNEAQ. Trimming at V came to 3 bases and at J to 6 bases, leaving 6 bases not matched to a gene. This CDR3 has 14 residues. CDR3 in amino acids: CASSLEDRGREQYF. The CDR3 region has the DNA TGTGCCAGCAGCTTGGAGGACAGGGGTCGCGAGCAGTACTTC.

The chain has TRBV19 and TRBJ1-6, with TRBD1 identical over 11 bases. V shed 9 bases, J shed 7 bases, and the junction held 5 bases outside the gene matches. CDR1 and CDR2 from the germline V gene are LNHDA and SQIVND (reference sequence). The CDR3 sequence is 14 residues long. The CDR3 loop reads CASRDRGKNSPLHF. CDR3 bases: TGTGCCAGCAGGGACAGGGGGAAGAATTCACCCCTCCACTTT.

The chain combines TRBV19 with TRBJ1-1; D gene unclear. The CDR3 length is 13 residues. V was clipped by 3 bases and J by 2 bases, with 7 bases between them. In germline, CDR1 is LNHDA, CDR2 SQIVND (reference sequence). In nucleotides, the CDR3 is TGTGCCAGTAGTATGACGACAAACACTGAAGCTTTCTTT. Its protein is CASSMTTNTEAFF.

The rearrangement uses TRBV5-1 and TRBJ1-2, with D hard to call. From germline, CDR1 is SGHRS and CDR2 YFSETQ. The CDR3 has 11 amino acids. Trimming took off 5 bases at V and 8 bases at J, with 10 bases between the two ends. CDR3 loop: CASSVGRGYTF. DNA for the CDR3: TGCGCCAGCAGTGTTGGGCGAGGCTACACCTTC.

This chain connects TRBV28 to TRBJ2-1; TRBD1 agrees at 9 bases. The germline V gene has CDR1 MDHEN and CDR2 SYDVKM. CDR3 length: 15 amino acids. V trimming: 5 bases; J trimming: 2 bases; junction bases outside the gene matches: 4. In nucleotides, the CDR3 is TGTGCCAGCAGTGGGACAGGGTATCCCTACAATGAGCAGTTCTTC. Protein product: CASSGTGYPYNEQFF.

The CDR3 sequence: CASSLVGGGAGETQYF. DNA of the CDR3: TGCGCCAGCAGCTTGGTCGGCGGGGGGGCCGGAGAGACCCAGTACTTC. The chain is built from TRBV5-1 and TRBJ2-5; 9 bases map to TRBD2. CDR1 is SGHRS and CDR2 is YFSETQ in the germline V gene. J lost 4 bases, V lost 0 bases, and 7 bases had no gene match. The CDR3 spans 16 residues.

The chain recombines TRBV4-1 with TRBJ2-7, with 9 nucleotides matching TRBD1. The CDR3 contains 15 residues. Germline values: CDR1 MGHRA, CDR2 YSYEKL. The ends lost 1 base at V and 4 bases at J; junction bases unmatched: 5. The CDR3 DNA reads TGCGCCAGCAGCCAAGCCGAGGGACAGGGATACGAGCAGTACTTC. Protein sequence: CASSQAEGQGYEQYF.

The V and J genes are TRBV11-2 and TRBJ2-7; 8 bases are shared with TRBD2. Germline V gene data show CDR1 as SGHAT and CDR2 as FQNNGV. Losses at the gene ends were 0 bases for V and 3 bases for J; bases not matched to a gene: 13. The CDR3 has 18 amino acids. The CDR3 sequence: CASSLDGRYSGKNYEQYF. CDR3 bases: TGTGCCAGCAGCTTAGACGGGCGATATAGCGGGAAAAACTACGAGCAGTACTTC.

CDR3 sequence reads: CASFTGTTSSYEQYF. The CDR3 bases are TGTGCCAGCTTTACCGGGACAACGAGCTCCTACGAGCAGTACTTC. The chain recombines TRBV21-1 with TRBJ2-7; the table names TRBD1, a call not compared with the DNA. TRBV21-1 counts as a pseudogene. The CDR3 runs to 15 residues.

The CDR3 here is CASSLIGSGGGTDTQYF. CDR3 bases: TGTGCCAGCAGCTTAATCGGTAGCGGGGGGGGCACAGATACGCAGTATTTT. V gene TRBV7-6 combines with J gene TRBJ2-3, with 11 positions matching TRBD2. The CDR3 consists of 17 residues. V lost 2 bases, J lost 1 base, and 5 bases stayed unmatched. Germline values: CDR1 SGHVS, CDR2 FNYEAQ.

The chain uses TRBV6-4 and TRBJ1-1; 8 positions match TRBD1. V lost 6 bases to trimming and J lost 1 base; unmatched junction nucleotides: 4. The CDR3 has 14 amino acids. Germline assignment: CDR1 MRHNA and CDR2 SNTAGT. In DNA form, the CDR3 reads TGTGCCAGCAGCAAGGGGACAGGGAACACTGAAGCTTTCTTT. Protein sequence: CASSKGTGNTEAFF.

CDR3 bases: TGCAGCGTTGAAGGTTTTTGGAGGACAGGCGGCGTGATACATCAGCCCCAGCATTTT. It translates to CSVEGFWRTGGVIHQPQHF. The chain uses TRBV29-1 and TRBJ1-5, with TRBD1 matching 7 bases. CDR1 and CDR2 from the germline V gene are SQVTM and ANQGSEA. The CDR3 covers 19 residues. The V gene end was trimmed by 1 base and the J gene end by 5 bases; junction bases not matched to a gene: 20.

The J gene is TRBJ1-1, the V gene TRBV10-2, with TRBD1 as a possible D gene (5 bases). CDR3 size: 11 residues. V was cut by 2 bases and J by 11 bases, with 9 bases left in between. The germline CDR1 and CDR2 sequences are WSHSY and SAAADI. CDR3 in amino acids: CASSEVKGAFF. In DNA form, the CDR3 reads TGCGCCAGCAGTGAGGTAAAGGGGGCTTTCTTT.

The chain recombines TRBV30 with TRBJ1-1; D is unclear. The V end lost 0 bases, the J end lost 1 base, and 6 bases lay between the germline ends. Germline values: CDR1 GTSNPN, CDR2 SVGIG (reference sequence). The CDR3 spans 13 residues. CDR3: CAWSVRENTEAFF. Written as DNA, the CDR3 is TGTGCCTGGAGTGTACGGGAGAACACTGAAGCTTTCTTT. Based on the CDR3 plus reference TRBV30 and TRBJ1-1, the full variable domain is SQTIHQWPATLVQPVGSPLSLECTVEGTSNPNLYWYRQAAGRGLQLLFYSVGIGQISSEVPQNLSASRPQDRQFILSSKKLLLSDSGFYLCAWSVRENTEAFFGQGTRLTVV.

The V gene is TRBV12-5, the J gene TRBJ2-7; TRBD2 matches 8 bases. CDR3 length equals 14 residues. Germline trimming cut 7 bases from V and 7 bases from J; bases unmatched to any gene: 12. Germline V gives CDR1 LGHNT, CDR2 FRNRAP. Written as DNA, the CDR3 is TGTGCTAGTGTCGAATCGGGGGGGCTGGGGGAGCAGTACTTC. Its protein product is CASVESGGLGEQYF.

V gene TRBV30 combines with J gene TRBJ1-5, with a tentative D call TRBD1 (5 bases). The CDR3 length is 13 residues. CDR1 and CDR2 from the germline V gene are GTSNPN and SVGIG (reference sequence). Trimming removed 1 base at V and 9 bases at J, with 13 bases between. The CDR3 reads CAWSAPGRGPQHF. The CDR3 DNA reads TGTGCCTGGAGTGCCCCAGGTAGGGGGCCCCAGCATTTT.

The chain is built from TRBV2 and TRBJ1-6, with 7 bases fitting TRBD1. The CDR3 runs to 15 residues. The V and J ends lost 6 bases and 7 bases, in that order; junction bases with no gene match: 9. From germline, CDR1 is SNHLY and CDR2 FYNNEI. CDR3 coding DNA: TGTGCCAGCAGAGCTCGGACAGGCGGAAATTCACCCCTCCACTTT. This codes for CASRARTGGNSPLHF.

The chain joins TRBV5-1 to TRBJ2-3; 9 bases are shared with TRBD1. The CDR3 consists of 14 residues. Germline loops: CDR1 SGHRS, CDR2 YFSETQ. Trimming took 5 bases from V and 2 from J; bases not matched to a gene: 3. CDR3 DNA: TGCGCCAGCAGGACACAGGGGGCCACAGATACGCAGTATTTT. Residues: CASRTQGATDTQYF.

The chain joins TRBV28 to TRBJ1-2; TRBD1 agrees at 7 bases. The trim removed 7 bases at V and 5 bases at J, leaving 7 bases unmatched. Per the germline V gene, CDR1 is MDHEN and CDR2 is SYDVKM. The CDR3 has 13 amino acids. The CDR3: CASTFDRAYGYTF. CDR3 nucleotides: TGTGCCAGCACCTTCGACAGGGCATATGGCTACACCTTC.

V and J are TRBV5-1 and TRBJ2-3; TRBD2 is a possible D gene (5 bases). Trimming took 3 bases from V and 1 from J, leaving 15 bases between them. Germline assignment: CDR1 SGHRS and CDR2 YFSETQ. The CDR3 has 16 amino acids. The CDR3 bases are TGCGCCAGCAGCTACAGACTAAACGTTGGCACAGATACGCAGTATTTT. Translated: CASSYRLNVGTDTQYF.

A single count supports this clone. The rearrangement joins TRBV2 to TRBJ2-5; D may be TRBD1 (5 bases). The CDR3 sequence is 13 residues long. The ends were cut back, 3 bases at V and 2 bases at J, with 7 bases in the middle. The germline V gene has CDR1 SNHLY and CDR2 FYNNEI. CDR3 nucleotides: TGTGCCAGCAGTGATGCAGGGCAAGAGACCCAGTACTTC. As protein: CASSDAGQETQYF.

This chain uses TRBV12-3 or TRBV12-4 with TRBJ2-1; tentative D call: TRBD2 (5 bases). Trimming removed 5 bases from V and 8 bases from J, with 13 bases in between. This CDR3 contains 13 residues. The CDR3 DNA sequence: TGTGCCAGCAGTCGGACTCCTTTCGATGAGCAGTTCTTC. It yields the protein CASSRTPFDEQFF.

J is TRBJ1-6 and V is TRBV3-1 (or the pseudogene TRBV3-2), with D possibly matching TRBD1 (5 bases). The CDR3 loop spans 15 amino acids. Trimming left V 1 base short and J 11 bases short, with 15 bases between. Germline-derived CDR1 and CDR2 are LGHDT and YNNKEL (reference sequence). CDR3 sequence reads: CASSQGRRGNAPLHF. The CDR3 DNA reads TGTGCCAGCAGCCAAGGGAGACGGGGGAATGCACCCCTCCACTTT.

The J gene is TRBJ1-2, the V gene TRBV5-8; TRBD1 matches at 10 bases. With V trimmed by 5 bases and J by 1 base, 8 bases remained unmatched. The CDR3 contains 16 residues. Germline V gene sequence: CDR1 SGHTS, CDR2 YDEGEE. The DNA for the CDR3 is TGTGCCAGCAGACTGGCCGGGACAGGGGTTAACTATGGCTACACCTTC. As protein: CASRLAGTGVNYGYTF.

The sample holds one count of this clone. The chain is built from TRBV29-1 and TRBJ1-4; TRBD1 aligns across 10 bases. The trim removed 7 bases at V and 5 bases at J, leaving 1 base unmatched. The CDR3 extends over 12 amino acids. Germline assignment: CDR1 SQVTM and CDR2 ANQGSEA. The CDR3 loop is CSAGQGNEKLFF. Here the CDR3 DNA reads TGCAGCGCGGGACAGGGGAATGAAAAACTGTTTTTT.